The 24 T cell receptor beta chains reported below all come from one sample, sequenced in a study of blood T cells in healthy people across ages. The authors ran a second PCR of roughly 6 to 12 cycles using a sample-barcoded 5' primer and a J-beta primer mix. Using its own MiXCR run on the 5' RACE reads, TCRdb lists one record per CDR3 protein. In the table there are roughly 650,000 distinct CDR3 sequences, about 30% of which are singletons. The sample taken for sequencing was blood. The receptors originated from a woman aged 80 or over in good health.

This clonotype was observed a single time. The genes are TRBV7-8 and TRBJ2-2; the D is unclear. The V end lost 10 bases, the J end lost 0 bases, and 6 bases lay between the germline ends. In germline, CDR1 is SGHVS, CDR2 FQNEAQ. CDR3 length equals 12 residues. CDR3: CAIASNTGELFF. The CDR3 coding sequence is TGTGCCATCGCTTCGAACACCGGGGAGCTGTTTTTT.

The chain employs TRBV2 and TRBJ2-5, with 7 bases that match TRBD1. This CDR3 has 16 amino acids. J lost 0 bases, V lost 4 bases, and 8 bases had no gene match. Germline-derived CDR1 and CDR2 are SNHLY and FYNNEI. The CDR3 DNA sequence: TGTGCCAGCAGTGTAGACAGGGCTTCGCACCAAGAGACCCAGTACTTC. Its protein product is CASSVDRASHQETQYF.

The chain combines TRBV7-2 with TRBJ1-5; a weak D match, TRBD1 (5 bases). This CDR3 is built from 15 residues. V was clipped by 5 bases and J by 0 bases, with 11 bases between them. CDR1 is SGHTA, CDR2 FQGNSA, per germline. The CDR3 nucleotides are TGTGCCAGCAGCCCGGGACTGGATAGCAATCAGCCCCAGCATTTT. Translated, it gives CASSPGLDSNQPQHF.

The CDR3 region is CAWSVARPGNTIYF. The CDR3, as DNA: TGTGCCTGGAGTGTAGCCAGACCTGGAAACACCATATATTTT. J is TRBJ1-3 and V is TRBV30; no clear D gene. This CDR3 has 14 residues. With 0 bases removed from V and 2 bases from J, the gap between germline ends came to 8 bases. From germline, CDR1 is GTSNPN and CDR2 SVGIG (reference sequence).

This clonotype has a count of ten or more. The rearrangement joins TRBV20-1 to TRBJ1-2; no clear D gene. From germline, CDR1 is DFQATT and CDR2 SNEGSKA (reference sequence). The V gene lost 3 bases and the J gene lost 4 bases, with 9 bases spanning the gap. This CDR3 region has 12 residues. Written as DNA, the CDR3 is TGCAGTGCTAGCTTGGTGTCCTATGGCTACACCTTC. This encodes CSASLVSYGYTF.

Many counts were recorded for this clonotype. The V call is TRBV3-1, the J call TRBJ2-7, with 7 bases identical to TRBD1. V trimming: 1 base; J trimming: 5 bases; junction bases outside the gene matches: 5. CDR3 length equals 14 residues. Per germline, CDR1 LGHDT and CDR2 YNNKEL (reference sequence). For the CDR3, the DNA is TGTGCCAGCAGCCAAGTTTGGGACAGCCACGAGCAGTACTTC. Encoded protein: CASSQVWDSHEQYF.

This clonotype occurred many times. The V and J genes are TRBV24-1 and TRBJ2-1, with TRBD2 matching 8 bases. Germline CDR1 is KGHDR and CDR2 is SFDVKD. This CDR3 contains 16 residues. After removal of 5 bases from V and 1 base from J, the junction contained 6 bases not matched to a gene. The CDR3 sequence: CATSGALAVSYNEQFF. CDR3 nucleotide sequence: TGTGCCACCAGTGGGGCACTAGCGGTTTCCTACAATGAGCAGTTCTTC.

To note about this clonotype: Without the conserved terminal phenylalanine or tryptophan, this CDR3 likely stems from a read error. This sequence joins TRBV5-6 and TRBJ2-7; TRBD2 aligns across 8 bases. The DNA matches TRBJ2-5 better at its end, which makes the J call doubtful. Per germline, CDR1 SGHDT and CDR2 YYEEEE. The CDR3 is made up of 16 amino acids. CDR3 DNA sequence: TGTGCCAGCAGTTCGTCGAGCGGGGGACATCAAGAGACCCAGTACATC. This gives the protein CASSSSSGGHQETQYI.

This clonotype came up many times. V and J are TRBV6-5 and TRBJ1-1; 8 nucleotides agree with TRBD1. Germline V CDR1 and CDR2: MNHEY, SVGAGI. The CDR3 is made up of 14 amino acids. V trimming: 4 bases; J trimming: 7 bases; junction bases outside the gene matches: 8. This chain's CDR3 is CASSWGQALGEAFF. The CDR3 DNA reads TGTGCCAGCAGTTGGGGACAGGCGTTGGGTGAAGCTTTCTTT.

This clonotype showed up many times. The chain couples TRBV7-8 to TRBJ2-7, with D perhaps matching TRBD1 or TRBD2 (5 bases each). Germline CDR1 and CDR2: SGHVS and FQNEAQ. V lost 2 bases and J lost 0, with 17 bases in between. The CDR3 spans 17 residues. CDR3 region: CASSLYPFEGSSYEQYF. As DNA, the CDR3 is TGTGCCAGCAGCTTATATCCCTTTGAGGGGAGCTCCTACGAGCAGTACTTC.

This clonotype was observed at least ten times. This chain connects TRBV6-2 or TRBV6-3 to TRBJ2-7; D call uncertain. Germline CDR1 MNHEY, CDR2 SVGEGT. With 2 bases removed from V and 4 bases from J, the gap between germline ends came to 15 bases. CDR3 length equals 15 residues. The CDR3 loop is CASSYSQVASYEQYF. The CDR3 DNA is TGTGCCAGCAGTTACAGTCAGGTCGCGTCTTACGAGCAGTACTTC.

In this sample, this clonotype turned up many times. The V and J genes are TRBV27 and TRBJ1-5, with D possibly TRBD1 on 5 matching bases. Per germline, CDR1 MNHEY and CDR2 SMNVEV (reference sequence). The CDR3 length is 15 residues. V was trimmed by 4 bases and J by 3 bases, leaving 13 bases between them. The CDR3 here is CASSSGGAANQPQHF. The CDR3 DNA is TGTGCCAGCAGTTCCGGTGGGGCGGCCAATCAGCCCCAGCATTTT.

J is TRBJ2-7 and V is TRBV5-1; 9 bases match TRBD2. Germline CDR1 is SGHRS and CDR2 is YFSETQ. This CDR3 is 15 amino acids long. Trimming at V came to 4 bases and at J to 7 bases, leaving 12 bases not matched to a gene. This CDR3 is CASSTSSGASSEQYF. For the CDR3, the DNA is TGCGCCAGCAGCACGTCTAGCGGGGCCTCCTCTGAGCAGTACTTC.

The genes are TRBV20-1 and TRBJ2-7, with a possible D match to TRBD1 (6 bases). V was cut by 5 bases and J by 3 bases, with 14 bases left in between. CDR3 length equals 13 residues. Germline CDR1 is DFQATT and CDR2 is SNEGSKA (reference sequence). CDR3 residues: CSAPGHLLYEQYF. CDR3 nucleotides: TGCAGTGCTCCGGGACACCTTCTCTACGAGCAGTACTTC.

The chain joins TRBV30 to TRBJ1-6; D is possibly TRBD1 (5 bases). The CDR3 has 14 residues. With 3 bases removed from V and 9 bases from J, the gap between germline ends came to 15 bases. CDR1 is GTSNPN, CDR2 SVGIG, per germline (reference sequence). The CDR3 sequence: CAWSELGGGSPLHF. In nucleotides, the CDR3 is TGTGCCTGGAGCGAACTCGGGGGAGGTTCACCCCTCCACTTT.

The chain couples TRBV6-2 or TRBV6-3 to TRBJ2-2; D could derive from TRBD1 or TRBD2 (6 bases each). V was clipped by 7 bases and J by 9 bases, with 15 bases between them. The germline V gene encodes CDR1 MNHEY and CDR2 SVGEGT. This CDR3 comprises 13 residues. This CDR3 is CASTNGGPRELFF. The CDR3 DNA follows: TGTGCCAGCACCAACGGGGGCCCTCGGGAGCTGTTTTTT.

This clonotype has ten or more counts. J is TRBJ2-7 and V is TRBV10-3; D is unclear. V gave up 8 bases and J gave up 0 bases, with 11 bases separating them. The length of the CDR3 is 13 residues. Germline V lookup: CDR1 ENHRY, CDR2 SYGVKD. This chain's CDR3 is CAIQEQISYEQYF. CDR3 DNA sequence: TGTGCCATCCAGGAGCAGATCTCCTACGAGCAGTACTTC.

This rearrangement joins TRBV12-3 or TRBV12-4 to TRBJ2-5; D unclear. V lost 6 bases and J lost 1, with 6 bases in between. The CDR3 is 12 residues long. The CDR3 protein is CASRHFQETQYF. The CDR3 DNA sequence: TGTGCCAGCAGACACTTCCAAGAGACCCAGTACTTC.

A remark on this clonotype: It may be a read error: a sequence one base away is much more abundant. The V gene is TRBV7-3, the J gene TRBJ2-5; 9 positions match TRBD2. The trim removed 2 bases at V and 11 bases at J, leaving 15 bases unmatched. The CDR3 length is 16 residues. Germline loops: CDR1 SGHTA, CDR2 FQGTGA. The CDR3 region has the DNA TGTGCCAGCAGCTTATTTGGCGGGGGGGCCGGGGATGAGCAGTACTTC. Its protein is CASSLFGGGAGDEQYF.

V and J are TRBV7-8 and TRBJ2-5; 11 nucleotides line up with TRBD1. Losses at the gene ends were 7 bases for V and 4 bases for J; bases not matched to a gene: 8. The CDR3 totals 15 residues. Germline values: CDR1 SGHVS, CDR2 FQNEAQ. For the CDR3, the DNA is TGTGCCAGCAACGGACAGGGGGCTTACGGAGAGACCCAGTACTTC. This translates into CASNGQGAYGETQYF.

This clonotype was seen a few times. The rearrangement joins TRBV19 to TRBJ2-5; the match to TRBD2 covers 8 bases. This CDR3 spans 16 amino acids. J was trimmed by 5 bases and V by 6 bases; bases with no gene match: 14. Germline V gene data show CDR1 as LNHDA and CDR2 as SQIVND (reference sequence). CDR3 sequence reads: CASSTAGTSEWETQYF. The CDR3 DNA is TGTGCCAGTAGCACCGCCGGGACTAGTGAATGGGAGACCCAGTACTTC.

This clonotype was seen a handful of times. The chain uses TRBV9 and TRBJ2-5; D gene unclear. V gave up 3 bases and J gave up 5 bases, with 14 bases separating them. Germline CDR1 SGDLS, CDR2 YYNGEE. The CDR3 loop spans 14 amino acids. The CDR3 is CASSEVAGAETQYF. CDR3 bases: TGTGCCAGCAGCGAGGTGGCCGGAGCGGAGACCCAGTACTTC.

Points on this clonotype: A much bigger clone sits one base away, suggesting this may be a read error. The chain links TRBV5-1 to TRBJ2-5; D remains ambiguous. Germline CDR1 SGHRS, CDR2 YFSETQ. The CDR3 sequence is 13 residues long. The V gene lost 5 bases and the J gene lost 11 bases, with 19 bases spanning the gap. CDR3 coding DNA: TGCGCCAGCAGTACCGGCGGCTACAATGAGCAGTACTTC. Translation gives CASSTGGYNEQYF.

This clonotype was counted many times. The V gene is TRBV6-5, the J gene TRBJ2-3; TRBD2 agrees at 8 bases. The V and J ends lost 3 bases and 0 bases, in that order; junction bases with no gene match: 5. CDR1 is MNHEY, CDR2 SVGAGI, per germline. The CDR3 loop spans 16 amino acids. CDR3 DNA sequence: TGTGCCAGCAGTTATATGGCGGGGGGAAGCACAGATACGCAGTATTTT. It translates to CASSYMAGGSTDTQYF.